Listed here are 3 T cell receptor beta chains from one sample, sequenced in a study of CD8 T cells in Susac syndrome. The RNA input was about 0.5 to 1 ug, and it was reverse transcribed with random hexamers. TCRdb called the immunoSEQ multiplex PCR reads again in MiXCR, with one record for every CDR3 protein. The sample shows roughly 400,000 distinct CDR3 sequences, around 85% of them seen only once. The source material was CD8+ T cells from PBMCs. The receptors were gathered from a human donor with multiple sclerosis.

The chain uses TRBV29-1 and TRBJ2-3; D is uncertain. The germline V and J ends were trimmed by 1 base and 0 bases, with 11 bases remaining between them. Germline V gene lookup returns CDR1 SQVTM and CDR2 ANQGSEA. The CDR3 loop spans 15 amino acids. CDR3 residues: CSVEGHRSSTDTQYF. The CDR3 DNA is TGCAGCGTTGAAGGCCATCGCTCGAGCACAGATACGCAGTATTTT.

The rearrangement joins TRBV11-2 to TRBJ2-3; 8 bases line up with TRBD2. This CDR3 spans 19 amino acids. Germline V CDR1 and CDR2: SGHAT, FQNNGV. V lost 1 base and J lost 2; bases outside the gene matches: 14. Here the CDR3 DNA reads TGTGCCAGCAGCTTAGGAGACAGCGGGAGCCCCCTGGTCACAGATACGCAGTATTTT. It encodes CASSLGDSGSPLVTDTQYF.

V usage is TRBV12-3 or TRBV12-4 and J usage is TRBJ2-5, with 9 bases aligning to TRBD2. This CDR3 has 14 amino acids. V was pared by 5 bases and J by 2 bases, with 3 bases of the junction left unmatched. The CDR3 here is CASSHTSGQETQYF. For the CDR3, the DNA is TGTGCCAGCAGTCATACTAGCGGGCAAGAGACCCAGTACTTC.